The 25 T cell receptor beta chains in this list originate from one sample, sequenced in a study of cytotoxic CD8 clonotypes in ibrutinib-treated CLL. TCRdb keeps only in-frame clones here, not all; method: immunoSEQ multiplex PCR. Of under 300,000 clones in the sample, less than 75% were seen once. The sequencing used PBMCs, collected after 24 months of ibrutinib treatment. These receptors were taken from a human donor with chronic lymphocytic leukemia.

In nucleotides, the CDR3 is TGTGCCAGCTCACGGCTCCGGGACAGTGGAAACACCATATATTTT. The encoded protein is CASSRLRDSGNTIYF. The chain links TRBV18 to TRBJ1-3; TRBD1 matches at 7 bases. The CDR3 runs 15 residues. Germline CDR1 is KGHSH and CDR2 is LQKENI. After removal of 4 bases from V and 3 bases from J, the junction contained 6 bases not matched to a gene.

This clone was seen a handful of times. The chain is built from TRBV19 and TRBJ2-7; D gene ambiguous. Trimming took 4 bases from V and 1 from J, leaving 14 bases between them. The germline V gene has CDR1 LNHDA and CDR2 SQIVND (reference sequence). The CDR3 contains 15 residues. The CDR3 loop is CASSTGVVGSYEQYF. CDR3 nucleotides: TGTGCCAGTAGTACGGGCGTCGTGGGGTCCTACGAGCAGTACTTC.

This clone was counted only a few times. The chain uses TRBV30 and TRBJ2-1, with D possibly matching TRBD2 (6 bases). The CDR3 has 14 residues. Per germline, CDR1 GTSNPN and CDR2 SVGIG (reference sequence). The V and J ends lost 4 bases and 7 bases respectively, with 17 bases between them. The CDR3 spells CAWTSIGGANEQFF. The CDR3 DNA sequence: TGTGCCTGGACCTCTATCGGGGGAGCGAATGAGCAGTTCTTC.

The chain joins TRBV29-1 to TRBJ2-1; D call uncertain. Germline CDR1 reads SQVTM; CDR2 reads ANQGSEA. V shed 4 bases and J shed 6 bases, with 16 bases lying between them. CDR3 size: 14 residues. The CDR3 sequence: CSVAVRSYSNEQFF. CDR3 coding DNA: TGCAGCGTTGCTGTCAGGAGTTACAGCAATGAGCAGTTCTTC.

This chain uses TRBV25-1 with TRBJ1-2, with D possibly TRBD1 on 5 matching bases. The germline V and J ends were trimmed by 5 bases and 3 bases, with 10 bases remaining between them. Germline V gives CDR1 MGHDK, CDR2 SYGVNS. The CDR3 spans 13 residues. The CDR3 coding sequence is TGTGCCAGCAGTTCGGGGACGGACTATGGCTACACCTTC. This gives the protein CASSSGTDYGYTF.

CDR3 residues: CASQGGTYEQYF. Written as DNA, the CDR3 is TGTGCCTCCCAGGGGGGCACCTACGAGCAGTACTTC. V is TRBV30 and J is TRBJ2-7; D may be TRBD1 (7 bases). The CDR3 consists of 12 residues. Per germline, CDR1 GTSNPN and CDR2 SVGIG (reference sequence). Trimming pared 7 bases from V and 2 bases from J, leaving 12 bases between.

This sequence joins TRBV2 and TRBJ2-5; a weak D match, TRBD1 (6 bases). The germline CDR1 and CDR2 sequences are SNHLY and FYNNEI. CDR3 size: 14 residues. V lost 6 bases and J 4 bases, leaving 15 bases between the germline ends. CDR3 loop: CASSDRFLGETQYF. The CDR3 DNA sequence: TGTGCCAGCAGCGACAGGTTTTTAGGAGAGACCCAGTACTTC.

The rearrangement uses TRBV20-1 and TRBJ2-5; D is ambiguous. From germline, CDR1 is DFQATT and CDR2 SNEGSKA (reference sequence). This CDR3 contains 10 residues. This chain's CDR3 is CRDGRETQYF. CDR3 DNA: TGCAGGGATGGGCGAGAGACCCAGTACTTC.

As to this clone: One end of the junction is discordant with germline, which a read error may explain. The CDR3 spells CASSEGQGYYNEQFF. CDR3 sequence (DNA): TGTGCTAGCAGCGAGGGGCAGGGGTATTACAATGAGCAGTTCTTC. V usage is TRBV7-7 and J usage is TRBJ2-1; D might be TRBD1 (6 bases). The germline V gene encodes CDR1 SSHAT and CDR2 FNYEAQ (reference sequence). The CDR3 is 15 residues long.

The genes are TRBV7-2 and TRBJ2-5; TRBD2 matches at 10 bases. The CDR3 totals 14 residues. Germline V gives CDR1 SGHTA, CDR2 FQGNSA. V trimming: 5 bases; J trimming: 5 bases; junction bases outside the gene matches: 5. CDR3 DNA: TGTGCCAGCAGCACCGGACTAGCGGTGGAGACCCAGTACTTC. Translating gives CASSTGLAVETQYF.

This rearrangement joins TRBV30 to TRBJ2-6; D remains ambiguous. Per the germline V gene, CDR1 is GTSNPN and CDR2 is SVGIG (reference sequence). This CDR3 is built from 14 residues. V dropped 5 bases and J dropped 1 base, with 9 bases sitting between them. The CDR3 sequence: CAWLDRSGANVLTF. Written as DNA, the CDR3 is TGTGCCTGGCTTGACCGTTCTGGGGCCAACGTCCTGACTTTC.

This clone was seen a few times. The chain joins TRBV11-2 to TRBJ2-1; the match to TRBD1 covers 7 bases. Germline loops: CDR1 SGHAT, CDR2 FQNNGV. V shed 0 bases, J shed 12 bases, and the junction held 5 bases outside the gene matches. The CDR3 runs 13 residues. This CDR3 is CASSLEMDRTQFF. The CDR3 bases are TGTGCCAGCAGCTTAGAGATGGACAGGACGCAGTTCTTC.

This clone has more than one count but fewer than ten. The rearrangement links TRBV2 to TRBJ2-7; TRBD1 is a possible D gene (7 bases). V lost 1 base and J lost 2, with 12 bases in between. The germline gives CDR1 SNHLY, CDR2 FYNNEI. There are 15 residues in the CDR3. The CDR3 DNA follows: TGTGCCAGCAGTGAAGATTCAGGGGGGACCTACGAGCAGTACTTC. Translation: CASSEDSGGTYEQYF.

The CDR3 loop is CATQSSGRENTQYF. The CDR3 DNA is TGTGCCACGCAGTCTAGCGGGAGAGAAAATACGCAGTATTTT. The chain combines TRBV19 with TRBJ2-3; 10 nucleotides agree with TRBD2. This CDR3 comprises 14 residues. V shed 10 bases and J 7 bases; nucleotides not matched to a gene: 11. Germline CDR1 is LNHDA and CDR2 is SQIVND (reference sequence).

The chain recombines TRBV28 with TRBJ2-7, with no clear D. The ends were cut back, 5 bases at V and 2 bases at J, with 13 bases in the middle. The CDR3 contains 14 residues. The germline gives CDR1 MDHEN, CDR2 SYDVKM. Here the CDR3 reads CASSPPDLPYEQYF. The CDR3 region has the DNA TGTGCCAGCAGTCCACCGGACCTCCCCTACGAGCAGTACTTC.

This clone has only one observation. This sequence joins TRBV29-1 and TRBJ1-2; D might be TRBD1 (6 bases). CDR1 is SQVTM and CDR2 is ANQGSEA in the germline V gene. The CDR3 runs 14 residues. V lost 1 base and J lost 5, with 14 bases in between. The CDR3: CSVEVGLRGYGYTF. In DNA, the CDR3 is TGCAGCGTTGAAGTAGGCCTCAGGGGTTATGGCTACACCTTC.

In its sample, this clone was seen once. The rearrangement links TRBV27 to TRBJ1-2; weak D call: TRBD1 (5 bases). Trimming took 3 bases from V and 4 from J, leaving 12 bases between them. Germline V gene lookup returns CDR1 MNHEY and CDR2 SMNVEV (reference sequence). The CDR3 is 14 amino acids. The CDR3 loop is CASSFRQGTYGYTF. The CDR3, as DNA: TGTGCCAGCAGTTTTAGGCAGGGTACCTATGGCTACACCTTC.

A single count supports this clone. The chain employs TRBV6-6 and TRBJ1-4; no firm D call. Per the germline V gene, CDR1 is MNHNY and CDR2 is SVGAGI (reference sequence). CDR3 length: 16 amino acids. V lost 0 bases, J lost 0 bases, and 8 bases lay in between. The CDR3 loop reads CASSYSSQATNEKLFF. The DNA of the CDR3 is TGTGCCAGCAGTTACTCCAGTCAAGCAACTAATGAAAAACTGTTTTTT.

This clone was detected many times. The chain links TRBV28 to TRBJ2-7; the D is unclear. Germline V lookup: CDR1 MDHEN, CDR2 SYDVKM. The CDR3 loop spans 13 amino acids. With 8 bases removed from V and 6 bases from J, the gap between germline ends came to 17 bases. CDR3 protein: CASERGATPEQYF. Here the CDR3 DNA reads TGTGCCAGCGAACGTGGCGCCACCCCCGAGCAGTACTTC.

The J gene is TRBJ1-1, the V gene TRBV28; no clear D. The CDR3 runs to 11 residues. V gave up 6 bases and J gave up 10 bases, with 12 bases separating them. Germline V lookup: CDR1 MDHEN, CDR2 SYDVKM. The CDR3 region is CASSSTRVAFF. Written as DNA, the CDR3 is TGTGCCAGCAGCTCAACCCGAGTAGCTTTCTTT.

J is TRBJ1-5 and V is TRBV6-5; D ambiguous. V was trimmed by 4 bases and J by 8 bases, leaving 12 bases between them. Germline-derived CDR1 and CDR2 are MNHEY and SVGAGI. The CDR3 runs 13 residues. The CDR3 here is CASSSSHWEPQHF. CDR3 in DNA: TGTGCCAGCAGTTCATCTCACTGGGAGCCCCAGCATTTT.

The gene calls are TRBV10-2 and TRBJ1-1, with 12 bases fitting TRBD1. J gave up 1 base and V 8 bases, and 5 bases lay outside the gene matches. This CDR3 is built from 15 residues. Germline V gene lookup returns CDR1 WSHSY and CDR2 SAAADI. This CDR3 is CASGTGGSWNTEAFF. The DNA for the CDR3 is TGCGCCAGCGGGACAGGGGGCTCCTGGAACACTGAAGCTTTCTTT.

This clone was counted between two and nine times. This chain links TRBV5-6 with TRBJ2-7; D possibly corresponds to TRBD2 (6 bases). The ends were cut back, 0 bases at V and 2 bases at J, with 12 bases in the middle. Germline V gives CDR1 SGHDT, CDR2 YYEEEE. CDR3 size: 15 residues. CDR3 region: CASSLGLGGTYEQYF. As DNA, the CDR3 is TGTGCCAGCAGCTTGGGGTTGGGGGGAACCTACGAGCAGTACTTC.

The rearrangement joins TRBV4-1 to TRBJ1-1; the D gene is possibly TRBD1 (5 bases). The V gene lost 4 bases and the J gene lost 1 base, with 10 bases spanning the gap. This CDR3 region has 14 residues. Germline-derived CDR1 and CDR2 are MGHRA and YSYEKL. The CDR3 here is CASSRGDPNTEAFF. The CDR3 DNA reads TGCGCCAGCAGCCGGGGCGATCCGAACACTGAAGCTTTCTTT.

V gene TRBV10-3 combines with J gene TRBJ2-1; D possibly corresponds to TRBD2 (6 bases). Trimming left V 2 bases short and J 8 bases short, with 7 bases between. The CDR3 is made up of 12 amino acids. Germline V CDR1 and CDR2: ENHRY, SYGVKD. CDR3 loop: CAISEGEDEQFF. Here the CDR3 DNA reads TGTGCCATCAGTGAGGGGGAGGATGAGCAGTTCTTC.